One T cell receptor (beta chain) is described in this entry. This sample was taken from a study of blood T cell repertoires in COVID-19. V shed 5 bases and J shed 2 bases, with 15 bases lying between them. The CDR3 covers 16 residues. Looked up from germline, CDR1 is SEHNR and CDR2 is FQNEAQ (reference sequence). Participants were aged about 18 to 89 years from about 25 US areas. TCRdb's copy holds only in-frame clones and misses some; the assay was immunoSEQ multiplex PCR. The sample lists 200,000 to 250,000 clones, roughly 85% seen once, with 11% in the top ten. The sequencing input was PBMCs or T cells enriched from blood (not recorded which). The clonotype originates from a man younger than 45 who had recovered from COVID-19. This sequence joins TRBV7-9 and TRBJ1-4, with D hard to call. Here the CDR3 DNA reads TGTGCCAGCAGCCTTACATGGAGTCTGACTAATGAAAAACTGTTTTTT. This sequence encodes CASSLTWSLTNEKLFF.